This record looks at one T cell receptor beta chain sequence and its context. Its specificity is not known. This entry belongs to a study of T cells in narcolepsy. Study background: Healthy controls were enrolled alongside patients with narcolepsy type 1 or type 2.

The table came from immunoSEQ multiplex PCR; TCRdb's copy has only in-frame clones and leaves some out. The sample includes nearly 1,500 clones, about 37% of them seen just once. The V and J ends lost 6 bases and 6 bases, in that order; junction bases with no gene match: 8. Looked up from germline, CDR1 is MNHEY and CDR2 is SVGAGI. The length of the CDR3 is 15 residues. The clonotype originates from a human donor with narcolepsy. The gene calls are TRBV6-5 and TRBJ1-1; 12 nucleotides agree with TRBD1. The material sequenced was cultured CD8+ T cells from cerebrospinal fluid. CDR3 protein: CASSNPGQGAPEAFF. Written as DNA, the CDR3 is TGTGCCAGCAGCAACCCGGGACAGGGGGCCCCTGAAGCTTTCTTT.